This T cell receptor beta chain was observed in a study of blood T cells in healthy people across ages. About the study: For every two T cells, template switching captured about one barcoded beta molecule. Study-wide findings and caveats: The percentage of naive T cells correlated strongly with TCR beta diversity.

Through a sample-barcoded 5' primer and a J-beta primer mix, a second PCR was run for roughly 7 to 12 cycles. TCRdb used MiXCR to reprocess the 5' RACE reads, holding one entry per CDR3 protein. The data show under 2 million distinct CDR3 sequences, about 31% seen once. A word on this clonotype: Its antigen is still unknown.

The clonotype comes from a woman aged 30 to 39 in good health. Sequenced material: blood.

CDR3 sequence: CASSFDQGRYEQYF. DNA of the CDR3: TGTGCCAGCAGTTTTGACCAGGGTCGATACGAGCAGTACTTC. The chain has TRBV28 and TRBJ2-7, with D possibly being TRBD1 (5 bases). The CDR3 consists of 14 residues. V lost 3 bases, J lost 4 bases, and 13 bases lay in between. Germline CDR1 MDHEN, CDR2 SYDVKM.